These 15 T cell receptor beta chains share one sample of origin, sequenced in a study of untreated major depressive disorder. Here immunoSEQ multiplex PCR was the method, and the copy in TCRdb shows in-frame clones only, minus some. Of about 20,000 clones in the sample, 70% to 90% were seen once. Sequencing input: CD4+ T cells from PBMCs. Receptors originate from a woman in her 30s in good health.

The CDR3: CASSLGFGTESSGYTF. CDR3 sequence (DNA): TGTGCCAGCAGCTTAGGATTCGGGACAGAAAGTTCGGGCTACACCTTC. The gene calls are TRBV11-2 and TRBJ1-2; 7 nucleotides match TRBD1. CDR1 is SGHAT, CDR2 FQNNGV, per germline. Trimming cost V 1 base and J 8 bases; bases outside gene matches: 13. CDR3 length: 16 residues.

The chain employs TRBV9 and TRBJ1-5, with D perhaps matching TRBD1 (5 bases). Germline V gives CDR1 SGDLS, CDR2 YYNGEE. V shed 0 bases and J shed 9 bases, with 16 bases lying between them. This CDR3 region has 15 residues. As DNA, the CDR3 is TGTGCCAGCAGCGTAGGGGCCGAGGCAGGGCTGCCCCAGCATTTT. This sequence encodes CASSVGAEAGLPQHF. Full variable domain (outside the CDR3, taken from reference TRBV9 and TRBJ1-5): DSGVTQTPKHLITATGQRVTLRCSPRSGDLSVYWYQQSLDQGLQFLIQYYNGEERAKGNILERFSAQQFPDLHSELNLSSLELGDSALYFCASSVGAEAGLPQHFGDGTRLSIL.

The rearrangement links TRBV7-3 to TRBJ1-2, with TRBD1 identical over 7 bases. This CDR3 is 16 amino acids long. V gave up 2 bases and J gave up 3 bases; unmatched junction bases: 9. Germline CDR1 and CDR2: SGHTA and FQGTGA. DNA for the CDR3: TGTGCCAGCAGCTTAGGAGGGGACAGAAGTGACTATGGCTACACCTTC. Translation gives CASSLGGDRSDYGYTF.

The table lists this clone with a count of one. The rearrangement links TRBV27 to TRBJ1-2; D is possibly TRBD1 (6 bases). Germline V gene lookup returns CDR1 MNHEY and CDR2 SMNVEV (reference sequence). There are 15 residues in the CDR3. Trimming shortened V by 10 bases and J by 4 bases, and 22 bases separated the two germline ends. CDR3 sequence (DNA): TGTGCCACCAAAAAACAGGGAGGTGTTAGCTATGGCTACACCTTC. This translates into CATKKQGGVSYGYTF.

The J gene is TRBJ2-3, the V gene TRBV28; TRBD2 matches 7 bases. V shed 2 bases, J shed 3 bases, and the junction held 11 bases outside the gene matches. Germline-derived CDR1 and CDR2 are MDHEN and SYDVKM. The CDR3 covers 17 residues. The CDR3 sequence: CASSLVVRAGVTDTQYF. The CDR3 region has the DNA TGTGCCAGCAGTTTAGTAGTTCGGGCGGGGGTGACAGATACGCAGTATTTT.

The chain uses TRBV5-1 and TRBJ1-6; no clear D gene. This CDR3 region has 17 residues. From germline, CDR1 is SGHRS and CDR2 YFSETQ. V lost 0 bases, J lost 0 bases, and 10 bases lay in between. CDR3 bases: TGCGCCAGCAGCTTGGTAGGGCAGAGCTCCTATAATTCACCCCTCCACTTT. This gives the protein CASSLVGQSSYNSPLHF.

V is TRBV27 and J is TRBJ2-2; 9 positions agree with TRBD1. Germline V gene sequence: CDR1 MNHEY, CDR2 SMNVEV (reference sequence). The CDR3 totals 15 residues. V shed 3 bases and J 5 bases; nucleotides not matched to a gene: 4. The CDR3 DNA reads as TGTGCCAGCAGTTTGGGACAGGGCGTAACCGGGGAGCTGTTTTTT. This encodes CASSLGQGVTGELFF.

The J gene is TRBJ1-2, the V gene TRBV6-5; 7 bases are a match to TRBD1. Per germline, CDR1 MNHEY and CDR2 SVGAGI. The CDR3 is 15 amino acids. After removal of 7 bases from V and 4 bases from J, the junction contained 12 bases not matched to a gene. The CDR3 sequence is CASTPRQGLGYGYTF. CDR3 nucleotides: TGTGCCAGCACCCCAAGACAGGGCCTCGGCTATGGCTACACCTTC.

CDR3 loop: CASSLDPRHQPQHF. The CDR3 DNA reads as TGTGCCAGCAGCTTAGATCCCAGGCATCAGCCCCAGCATTTT. This rearrangement joins TRBV11-2 to TRBJ1-5; D is unresolved. This CDR3 has 14 residues. V was trimmed by 0 bases and J by 5 bases, leaving 8 bases between them. Per germline, CDR1 SGHAT and CDR2 FQNNGV.

V gene TRBV11-3 combines with J gene TRBJ2-1; either TRBD1 or TRBD2 may fit D (8 bases each). The CDR3 is 18 residues long. V gave up 0 bases and J gave up 0 bases, with 15 bases separating them. Germline V gene lookup returns CDR1 SGHNT and CDR2 YENEEA. The chain's CDR3 is CASSLDHSGTGSYNEQFF. The CDR3 DNA reads TGTGCCAGCAGCTTAGATCATAGCGGGACAGGCTCCTACAATGAGCAGTTCTTC.

This clone has only a few counts. The chain links TRBV28 to TRBJ2-6; 9 positions agree with TRBD1. This CDR3 region has 17 residues. With V trimmed by 5 bases and J by 4 bases, 9 bases remained unmatched. Per the germline V gene, CDR1 is MDHEN and CDR2 is SYDVKM. In DNA, the CDR3 is TGTGCCAGCAGTCTGGACAGGGGCTCCGTGGGGGCCAACGTCCTGACTTTC. Translated, it gives CASSLDRGSVGANVLTF.

V is TRBV6-5 and J is TRBJ1-2; 9 bases are a match to TRBD1. With V trimmed by 5 bases and J by 8 bases, 6 bases remained unmatched. The germline CDR1 and CDR2 sequences are MNHEY and SVGAGI. This CDR3 comprises 13 residues. CDR3 DNA sequence: TGTGCCAGCAGTAGAACAGGGGGCGGGGGCTACACCTTC. It specifies CASSRTGGGGYTF.

The genes are TRBV23-1 and TRBJ1-6, with D uncertain. TRBV23-1 is an open reading frame, and its role is uncertain. This CDR3 comprises 14 residues. The V end was cut by 4 bases, the J end by 12 bases, with 16 bases between. In DNA form, the CDR3 reads TGCGCCAGCAGTCGCGGAGTGGGAGGTCGACCCCTCCACTTT. Protein: CASSRGVGGRPLHF.

This sequence joins TRBV28 and TRBJ1-2; no clear D. V shed 8 bases and J shed 5 bases, with 9 bases lying between them. This CDR3 comprises 11 residues. In germline, CDR1 is MDHEN, CDR2 SYDVKM. The CDR3 DNA reads TGTGCCAGCGTCGGACTGTATGGCTACACCTTC. Residues: CASVGLYGYTF.

CDR3 protein: CASSVGEIMYGYTF. For the CDR3, the DNA is TGTGCCAGCAGCGTAGGGGAAATTATGTATGGCTACACCTTC. The chain employs TRBV9 and TRBJ1-2; the D is unclear. The germline CDR1 and CDR2 sequences are SGDLS and YYNGEE. Trimming took 0 bases from V and 5 from J, leaving 11 bases between them. The CDR3 consists of 14 residues.